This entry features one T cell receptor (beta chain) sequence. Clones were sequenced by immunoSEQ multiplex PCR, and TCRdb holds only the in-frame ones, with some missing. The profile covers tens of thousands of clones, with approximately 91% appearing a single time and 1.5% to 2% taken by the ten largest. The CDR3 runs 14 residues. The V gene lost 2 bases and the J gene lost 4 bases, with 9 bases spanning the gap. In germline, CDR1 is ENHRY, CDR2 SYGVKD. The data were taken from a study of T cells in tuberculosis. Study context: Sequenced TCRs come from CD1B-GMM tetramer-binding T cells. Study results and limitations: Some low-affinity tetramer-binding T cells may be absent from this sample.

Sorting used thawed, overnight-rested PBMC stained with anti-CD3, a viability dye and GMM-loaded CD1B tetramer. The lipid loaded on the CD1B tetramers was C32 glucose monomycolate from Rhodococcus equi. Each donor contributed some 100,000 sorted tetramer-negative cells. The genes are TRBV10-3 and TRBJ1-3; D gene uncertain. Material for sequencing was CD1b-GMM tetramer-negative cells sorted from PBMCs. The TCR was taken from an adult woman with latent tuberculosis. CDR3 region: CAISEPAEGNTIYF. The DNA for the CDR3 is TGTGCCATCAGTGAGCCGGCGGAGGGAAACACCATATATTTT.